This TCR beta chain was identified during a study of blood T cell repertoires in COVID-19. V gave up 0 bases and J gave up 3 bases, with 9 bases separating them. The germline CDR1 and CDR2 sequences are KGHSH and LQKENI. This CDR3 is 15 amino acids long. In the source study's methods: For nucleated cells, counts were estimated from reference gene primer amplification. This table comes from immunoSEQ multiplex PCR, and its TCRdb copy is limited to in-frame clones, with some not included. The V and J calls and clone size were taken over from that table, and D and trimming were inferred from the DNA. The sample has fewer than 250,000 clones, roughly 86% seen once.

The rearrangement joins TRBV18 to TRBJ2-1; no definite D call. Material: peripheral blood. The TCR comes from an elderly woman with COVID-19, enrolled during active disease. CDR3 nucleotides: TGTGCCAGCTCACCACCGGGCGCGAACTACAATGAGCAGTTCTTC. It translates to CASSPPGANYNEQFF.